Presented here are 30 T cell receptor beta chains from one specimen sequenced in a study of beta chain features in type 1 diabetes (dated by TCRdb to 2017 to 2018). The library was generated by the immunoSEQ multiplex PCR assay. All of the isolated RNA was reverse transcribed with the High Capacity cDNA Reverse Transcription Kit, so expressed TCRB transcripts were sequenced. TCRdb took over this immuneACCESS table, retaining in-frame rearrangements with V and J assigned. Such tables are incomplete; in checked studies, under half of the missing clones stem from an unresolved V gene, and the remainder is unexplained. This sample has over 150,000 clones in its table, and about 13% of those were observed once. 0.62% of the sample is taken by the ten largest. The sequencing sample was made of central memory CD4+ T cells from blood. These receptors were collected from a young woman in good health.

In nucleotides, the CDR3 is TGTGCCAGCACGGGACAGAGCAATCAGCCCCAGCATTTT. Amino acid sequence: CASTGQSNQPQHF. This chain links TRBV2 with TRBJ1-5; 7 bases line up with TRBD1. Germline V gives CDR1 SNHLY, CDR2 FYNNEI. The CDR3 is made up of 13 amino acids. V was clipped by 7 bases and J by 1 base; unmatched bases: 1.

The chain carries TRBV5-1 and TRBJ1-1, with D possibly matching TRBD1 (5 bases). This CDR3 is built from 14 residues. CDR1 and CDR2 from the germline V gene are SGHRS and YFSETQ. V lost 5 bases, J lost 4 bases, and 15 bases lay in between. The CDR3 DNA reads as TGCGCCAGCAGTTGGAAGGGGCTTACCACTGAAGCTTTCTTT. It specifies CASSWKGLTTEAFF.

The J gene is TRBJ2-7, the V gene TRBV28; 8 bases fit TRBD1. V was pared by 6 bases and J by 4 bases, with 5 bases of the junction left unmatched. Germline values: CDR1 MDHEN, CDR2 SYDVKM. The CDR3 has 13 residues. DNA of the CDR3: TGTGCCAGCAGGACAGGGGAACGATACGAGCAGTACTTC. Translated, it gives CASRTGERYEQYF.

The chain uses TRBV5-4 and TRBJ2-7; 9 bases align to TRBD2. Germline V gene sequence: CDR1 SGHNT, CDR2 YYREEE (reference sequence). Trimming removed 6 bases from V and 5 bases from J; junction bases left unmatched: 15. This CDR3 comprises 16 residues. CDR3 DNA sequence: TGTGCCAGCACTCGGGCTAGCGGGAAGTCTATGGACGAGCAGTACTTC. Translating gives CASTRASGKSMDEQYF.

This clone was seen only a few times. V is TRBV30 and J is TRBJ2-1, with D perhaps matching TRBD2 (6 bases). The germline gives CDR1 GTSNPN, CDR2 SVGIG (reference sequence). The CDR3 covers 13 residues. Between the trimmed V and J ends, which lost 2 bases and 7 bases, there was a span of 12 bases. CDR3 coding DNA: TGTGCCTGGAGTAGGAAGGCGGGAAATGAGCAGTTCTTC. Translating it yields CAWSRKAGNEQFF.

This clone was seen a few times. This chain connects TRBV5-1 to TRBJ2-1; perhaps TRBD2 as D (7 bases). The CDR3 is 14 amino acids. Trimming took off 7 bases at V and 6 bases at J, with 17 bases between the two ends. Germline V lookup: CDR1 SGHRS, CDR2 YFSETQ. This CDR3 reads CASAGQGTTNEQFF. The CDR3 DNA reads as TGCGCCAGCGCTGGGCAGGGGACTACCAATGAGCAGTTCTTC.

This clone has more than one count but fewer than ten. The CDR3 DNA sequence: TGTGCCAGCAGCTTAGAGGGCAGGGGGCACACTGAAGCTTTCTTT. Its protein product is CASSLEGRGHTEAFF. The V and J genes are TRBV7-2 and TRBJ1-1; 8 bases fit TRBD1. With V trimmed by 1 base and J by 3 bases, 4 bases remained unmatched. This CDR3 is 15 amino acids long. CDR1 is SGHTA and CDR2 is FQGNSA in the germline V gene.

The J gene is TRBJ2-1, the V gene TRBV7-3, with a tentative D call TRBD2 (5 bases). Trimming took off 4 bases at V and 8 bases at J, with 12 bases between the two ends. From germline, CDR1 is SGHTA and CDR2 FQGTGA. CDR3 size: 13 residues. DNA of the CDR3: TGTGCCAGCAGCTCCGCGGGTGGCGATGAGCAGTTCTTC. Residues: CASSSAGGDEQFF. Variable domain in full (rest from reference TRBV7-3 and TRBJ2-1): GAGVSQTPSNKVTEKGKYVELRCDPISGHTALYWYRQSLGQGPEFLIYFQGTGAADDSGLPNDRFFAVRPEGSVSTLKIQRTERGDSAVYLCASSSAGGDEQFFGPGTRLTVL.

This clone was detected only a few times. The chain employs TRBV30 and TRBJ1-1; D not certain. The CDR3 is 13 residues long. The ends were cut back, 4 bases at V and 3 bases at J, with 12 bases in the middle. Looked up from germline, CDR1 is GTSNPN and CDR2 is SVGIG (reference sequence). The CDR3 region is CAWKALGHTEAFF. The CDR3 coding sequence is TGTGCCTGGAAGGCCCTGGGCCACACTGAAGCTTTCTTT.

This clone turned up a few times. The gene calls are TRBV7-2 and TRBJ1-5; D is possibly TRBD1 (5 bases). The germline V gene has CDR1 SGHTA and CDR2 FQGNSA. Between the trimmed V and J ends, which lost 5 bases and 1 base, there was a span of 12 bases. The CDR3 is 15 amino acids. The CDR3 reads CASSPNGGSNQPQHF. The CDR3 bases are TGTGCCAGCAGCCCAAACGGGGGGAGCAATCAGCCCCAGCATTTT.

The genes are TRBV19 and TRBJ1-4, with no clear D. The germline gives CDR1 LNHDA, CDR2 SQIVND (reference sequence). Between the trimmed V and J ends, which lost 3 bases and 8 bases, there was a span of 13 bases. The CDR3 covers 14 residues. CDR3 in DNA: TGTGCCAGTAGTATCGACCAAGTCGGGGAAAAACTGTTTTTT. The encoded protein is CASSIDQVGEKLFF.

The chain recombines TRBV30 with TRBJ2-1, with TRBD2 identical over 8 bases. With 4 bases clipped from V and 1 base from J, the junction kept 3 bases outside the gene matches. This CDR3 region has 14 residues. Germline V gene sequence: CDR1 GTSNPN, CDR2 SVGIG (reference sequence). The DNA for the CDR3 is TGTGCCTGGAAGGTAGCGGGATCCTACAATGAGCAGTTCTTC. This translates into CAWKVAGSYNEQFF.

This clone was observed a handful of times. The chain employs TRBV7-2 and TRBJ2-1, with D possibly matching TRBD2 (5 bases). Trimming pared 7 bases from V and 4 bases from J, leaving 14 bases between. CDR1 and CDR2 from the germline V gene are SGHTA and FQGNSA. The CDR3 covers 14 residues. The CDR3 DNA is TGTGCCAGCACCCGGTCTGGGGAGTACAATGAGCAGTTCTTC. Amino acids: CASTRSGEYNEQFF. Drawing the rest from reference TRBV7-2 and TRBJ2-1, the complete variable domain is GAGVSQSPSNKVTEKGKDVELRCDPISGHTALYWYRQSLGQGLEFLIYFQGNSAPDKSGLPSDRFSAERTGGSVSTLTIQRTQQEDSAVYLCASTRSGEYNEQFFGPGTRLTVL.

The chain recombines TRBV7-2 with TRBJ2-7; 7 nucleotides match TRBD1. Germline V gene data show CDR1 as SGHTA and CDR2 as FQGNSA. The CDR3 runs to 15 residues. The V segment lost 5 bases and the J segment 1 base; nucleotides outside the gene matches: 8. As DNA, the CDR3 is TGTGCCAGCAGCCGCCTCGGGACAGTTTCCTACGAGCAGTACTTC. Protein product: CASSRLGTVSYEQYF.

This clone came up a few times. The genes are TRBV10-3 and TRBJ2-3; D not certain. This CDR3 comprises 12 residues. Germline V CDR1 and CDR2: ENHRY, SYGVKD. Trimming removed 10 bases from V and 4 bases from J, with 12 bases in between. The CDR3 DNA reads as TGTGCCACCGCCGGAAGCGCAGATACGCAGTATTTT. It translates to CATAGSADTQYF.

The V and J genes are TRBV23-1 and TRBJ2-1; 7 bases fit TRBD2. TRBV23-1 is an ORF; its function is uncertain. V lost 6 bases, J lost 3 bases, and 14 bases stayed unmatched. This CDR3 comprises 17 residues. The DNA of the CDR3 is TGCGCCAGCAGCCACCCCCGTTCAGGGAGGGGCTACAATGAGCAGTTCTTC. Protein sequence: CASSHPRSGRGYNEQFF.

The CDR3 nucleotides are TGTGCCAGCAGCTCAGGAGGTTGGACTGAAGCTTTCTTT. Translated: CASSSGGWTEAFF. The chain links TRBV5-4 to TRBJ1-1; D gene unclear. The CDR3 length is 13 residues. CDR1 and CDR2 (germline): SGHNT, YYREEE (reference sequence). Trimming cost V 3 bases and J 5 bases, with 11 bases left between them.

The CDR3 sequence: CAVAIESSRELFF. DNA of the CDR3: TGTGCCGTCGCTATAGAGAGCTCTCGGGAGCTGTTTTTT. V usage is TRBV19 and J usage is TRBJ2-2; unclear D gene. In germline, CDR1 is LNHDA, CDR2 SQIVND (reference sequence). CDR3 length: 13 residues. V lost 11 bases to trimming and J lost 9 bases, with 19 bases between them.

Only a few counts were recorded for this clone. The chain carries TRBV29-1 and TRBJ1-1, with D hard to call. This CDR3 spans 14 amino acids. The V and J ends lost 6 bases and 3 bases respectively, with 17 bases between them. Germline V gene data show CDR1 as SQVTM and CDR2 as ANQGSEA. The DNA for the CDR3 is TGCAGCGTCCCACGGGGAAGCGGCTACACTGAAGCTTTCTTT. It is translated as CSVPRGSGYTEAFF.

This chain connects TRBV30 to TRBJ1-3, with D tentatively TRBD1 (5 bases). V lost 8 bases, J lost 5 bases, and 13 bases lay in between. This CDR3 spans 12 amino acids. Germline CDR1 reads GTSNPN; CDR2 reads SVGIG (reference sequence). The CDR3: CAAQAGRNTIYF. For the CDR3, the DNA is TGTGCCGCCCAGGCAGGGAGAAACACCATATATTTT.

The J gene is TRBJ2-5, the V gene TRBV10-3, with D perhaps matching TRBD2 (6 bases). Germline CDR1 ENHRY, CDR2 SYGVKD. V gave up 7 bases and J gave up 2 bases, with 11 bases separating them. CDR3 size: 13 residues. The CDR3 DNA reads as TGTGCCATCACCCGGGAGATACAAGAGACCCAGTACTTC. Translation: CAITREIQETQYF.

Note on this clone: Different DNA sequences within this sample yield the same CDR3. For the CDR3, the DNA is TGTGCCAGCTCCCCCGGTCGGGATCAGCCCCAGCATTTT. Protein product: CASSPGRDQPQHF. The chain joins TRBV18 to TRBJ1-5; D uncertain. The CDR3 is made up of 13 amino acids. V lost 6 bases, J lost 5 bases, and 11 bases lay in between. From germline, CDR1 is KGHSH and CDR2 LQKENI.

The chain has TRBV30 and TRBJ2-5, with a weak D call TRBD1 (6 bases). The CDR3 loop spans 13 amino acids. CDR1 is GTSNPN, CDR2 SVGIG, per germline (reference sequence). The V end lost 3 bases, the J end lost 4 bases, and 12 bases lay between the germline ends. CDR3 in amino acids: CAWRSPGVETQYF. DNA for the CDR3: TGTGCCTGGAGGAGCCCAGGGGTAGAGACCCAGTACTTC.

This clone was detected a few times. The chain combines TRBV15 with TRBJ1-4; D gene ambiguous. The CDR3 is 15 amino acids. The ends were cut back, 1 base at V and 7 bases at J, with 13 bases in the middle. The germline CDR1 and CDR2 sequences are LNHNV and YYDKDF (reference sequence). Written as DNA, the CDR3 is TGTGCCACCAGCAGAGTGGGTGTGGGAGGTGAAAAACTGTTTTTT. This encodes CATSRVGVGGEKLFF.

This clone was observed a handful of times. This rearrangement joins TRBV20-1 to TRBJ2-7; D uncertain. The germline V and J ends were trimmed by 5 bases and 3 bases, with 5 bases remaining between them. CDR3 length: 10 residues. The V gene's germline CDR1 is DFQATT and CDR2 SNEGSKA (reference sequence). The CDR3 region is CSAFGYEQYF. DNA for the CDR3: TGCAGTGCTTTCGGCTACGAGCAGTACTTC.

This clone came up a few times. CDR3 DNA: TGCAGCGTGGGGACAGGGCTCAATCAGCCCCAGCATTTT. Its protein product is CSVGTGLNQPQHF. The chain has TRBV29-1 and TRBJ1-5; the match to TRBD1 covers 9 bases. The V gene's germline CDR1 is SQVTM and CDR2 ANQGSEA. J gave up 3 bases and V 6 bases, and 3 bases lay outside the gene matches. This CDR3 is 13 amino acids long.

The DNA of the CDR3 is TGTGCCAGCAGCTCCCGGACTAACAATGAGCAGTTCTTC. Protein product: CASSSRTNNEQFF. The rearrangement uses TRBV7-2 and TRBJ2-1; a weak D match, TRBD2 (6 bases). The V gene lost 4 bases and the J gene lost 5 bases, with 9 bases spanning the gap. The CDR3 covers 13 residues. Germline lookup yields CDR1 SGHTA and CDR2 FQGNSA. Variable domain in full (rest from reference TRBV7-2 and TRBJ2-1): GAGVSQSPSNKVTEKGKDVELRCDPISGHTALYWYRQSLGQGLEFLIYFQGNSAPDKSGLPSDRFSAERTGGSVSTLTIQRTQQEDSAVYLCASSSRTNNEQFFGPGTRLTVL.

This clone came up a few times. The chain joins TRBV2 to TRBJ2-7; no definite D call. In germline, CDR1 is SNHLY, CDR2 FYNNEI. The V and J ends lost 3 bases and 5 bases respectively, with 11 bases between them. The CDR3 length is 13 residues. CDR3 sequence (DNA): TGTGCCAGCAGTGAGTCTCAGGTTGACGAGCAGTACTTC. Amino acid sequence: CASSESQVDEQYF.

The chain joins TRBV6-6 to TRBJ2-1, with TRBD2 identical over 11 bases. The CDR3 is 16 amino acids. The ends lost 6 bases at V and 2 bases at J; junction bases unmatched: 6. CDR1 and CDR2 (germline): MNHNY, SVGAGI (reference sequence). The CDR3 sequence is CASRQLAGVTYNEQFF. CDR3 nucleotide sequence: TGTGCCAGCAGACAACTAGCGGGAGTGACCTACAATGAGCAGTTCTTC.

The chain carries TRBV2 and TRBJ2-5, with TRBD1 as a possible D gene (5 bases). The CDR3 has 13 residues. Germline lookup yields CDR1 SNHLY and CDR2 FYNNEI. V lost 6 bases and J lost 7, with 15 bases in between. The CDR3 protein is CASRGNQGGTQYF. The DNA of the CDR3 is TGTGCCAGCAGAGGCAATCAGGGTGGGACCCAGTACTTC.